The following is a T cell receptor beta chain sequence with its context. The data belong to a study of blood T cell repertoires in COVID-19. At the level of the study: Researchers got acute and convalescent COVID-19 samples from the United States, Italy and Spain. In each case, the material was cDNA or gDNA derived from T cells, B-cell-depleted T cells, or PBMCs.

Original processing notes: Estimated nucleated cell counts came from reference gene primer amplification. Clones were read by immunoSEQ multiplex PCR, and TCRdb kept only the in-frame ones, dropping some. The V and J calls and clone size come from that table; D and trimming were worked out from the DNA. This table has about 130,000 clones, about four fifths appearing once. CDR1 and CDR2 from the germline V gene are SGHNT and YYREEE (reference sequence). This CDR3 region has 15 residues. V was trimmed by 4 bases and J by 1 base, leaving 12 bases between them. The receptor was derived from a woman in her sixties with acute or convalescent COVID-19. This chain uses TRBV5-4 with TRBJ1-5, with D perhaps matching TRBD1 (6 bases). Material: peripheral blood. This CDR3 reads CASSRDGQSNQPQHF. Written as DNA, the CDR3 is TGTGCCAGCAGCCGAGATGGACAGAGCAATCAGCCCCAGCATTTT.